This T cell receptor beta chain originates from a study of Ad26.COV2.S vaccination and SARS-CoV-2 variants. Findings and caveats of the study: Measurements of TCR breadth and depth may have given underestimates of the total T cell responses.

As for this clone: Its antigen is as yet unknown.

Described treatment: roughly 18 received Ad26.COV2.S at low or high dose, single or two shots; several received placebo; per-sample allocation not given. Sample collection was performed on day 63 after the first vaccine or placebo injection. An adult donor aged 18-55 years was enrolled in Boston. TCRdb's copy holds only in-frame clones and misses some; the assay was immunoSEQ multiplex PCR. In the table there are under 550,000 clones, approximately 88% of which are singletons. The TCR sequence derives from a person between 18 and 60 years old who received the Ad26.COV2.S COVID-19 vaccine or a placebo. The sequences come from peripheral blood, collected in a trial of Ad26.COV2.S vaccine versus placebo.

CDR3 amino acids: CASSLGPQNSPLHF. In nucleotides, the CDR3 is TGTGCCAGCAGCCTGGGACCGCAAAATTCACCCCTCCACTTT. The V call is TRBV5-6, the J call TRBJ1-6, with D possibly TRBD1 on 5 matching bases. Trimming took off 4 bases at V and 7 bases at J, with 12 bases between the two ends. This CDR3 is built from 14 residues. Looked up from germline, CDR1 is SGHDT and CDR2 is YYEEEE.